The next 12 T cell receptor beta chains were all read from a single sample in a study of T cells after yellow fever vaccination. Via MiXCR, TCRdb re-called the 5' RACE reads, giving one row per CDR3 protein. The table includes a few hundred thousand distinct CDR3 sequences, approximately 4.2% detected once. Specimen: PBMCs, collected 5 days after the yellow fever booster vaccination. The receptors come from a man between 18 and 35 years old who received the YFV17D yellow fever vaccine.

The chain employs TRBV4-2 and TRBJ2-2, with 8 bases matching TRBD1. The CDR3 extends over 16 amino acids. V dropped 1 base and J dropped 5; count of bases not matched to a gene: 6. Looked up from germline, CDR1 is LGHNA and CDR2 is YNFKEQ. In DNA form, the CDR3 reads TGTGCCAGCAGCCAAGCAGGGACAGGTAGAACCGGGGAGCTGTTTTTT. Translation gives CASSQAGTGRTGELFF.

This clonotype was observed a handful of times. The chain is built from TRBV20-1 and TRBJ2-7; 11 positions agree with TRBD1. The V gene end was trimmed by 6 bases and the J gene end by 4 bases; junction bases not matched to a gene: 5. CDR1 and CDR2 (germline): DFQATT, SNEGSKA (reference sequence). The CDR3 totals 13 residues. Here the CDR3 reads CSARTGGAYEQYF. The CDR3 nucleotides read TGCAGTGCAAGGACAGGGGGCGCGTACGAGCAGTACTTC.

This chain joins TRBV7-8 and TRBJ2-5; 11 positions match TRBD2. Germline values: CDR1 SGHVS, CDR2 FQNEAQ. This CDR3 has 17 amino acids. Germline trimming cut 1 base from V and 5 bases from J; bases unmatched to any gene: 9. DNA of the CDR3: TGTGCCAGCAGCTTAGTCATAACTAGCGGGGGTAGGGAGACCCAGTACTTC. Protein sequence: CASSLVITSGGRETQYF. Combining the CDR3 with reference TRBV7-8 and TRBJ2-5 gives the whole variable domain GAGVSQSPRYKVAKRGQDVALRCDPISGHVSLFWYQQALGQGPEFLTYFQNEAQLDKSGLPSDRFFAERPEGSVSTLKIQRTQQEDSAVYLCASSLVITSGGRETQYFGPGTRLLVL.

This rearrangement joins TRBV9 to TRBJ1-6; no reliable D call. The germline V gene has CDR1 SGDLS and CDR2 YYNGEE. V was pared by 0 bases and J by 7 bases, with 5 bases between. This CDR3 is built from 13 residues. DNA of the CDR3: TGTGCCAGCAGCGTAGGTTCCAATTCACCCCTCCACTTT. This codes for CASSVGSNSPLHF. Full variable domain (outside the CDR3, taken from reference TRBV9 and TRBJ1-6): DSGVTQTPKHLITATGQRVTLRCSPRSGDLSVYWYQQSLDQGLQFLIQYYNGEERAKGNILERFSAQQFPDLHSELNLSSLELGDSALYFCASSVGSNSPLHFGNGTRLTVT.

This clonotype was detected ten times or more. This sequence joins TRBV7-9 and TRBJ2-5; D possibly corresponds to TRBD1 (7 bases). The CDR3 runs 14 residues. Germline assignment: CDR1 SEHNR and CDR2 FQNEAQ (reference sequence). Trimming shortened V by 3 bases and J by 4 bases, and 12 bases separated the two germline ends. The CDR3 here is CASSFSGGRETQYF. The CDR3 nucleotides are TGTGCCAGCAGCTTTTCAGGGGGGAGAGAGACCCAGTACTTC. Combining the CDR3 with reference TRBV7-9 and TRBJ2-5 gives the whole variable domain DTGVSQNPRHKITKRGQNVTFRCDPISEHNRLYWYRQTLGQGPEFLTYFQNEAQLEKSRLLSDRFSAERPKGSFSTLEIQRTEQGDSAMYLCASSFSGGRETQYFGPGTRLLVL.

This chain connects TRBV4-3 to TRBJ2-7; 10 bases match TRBD1. V lost 0 bases and J lost 3; bases outside the gene matches: 17. The CDR3 totals 20 residues. Germline CDR1 LGHNA, CDR2 YSLEER. CDR3 amino acids: CASSQDPPGAGWDRGYEQYF. The DNA for the CDR3 is TGCGCCAGCAGCCAAGATCCCCCCGGGGCCGGGTGGGACAGGGGCTACGAGCAGTACTTC.

In its sample, this clonotype was seen a few times. The chain joins TRBV3-1 to TRBJ2-3; 9 bases line up with TRBD2. V was pared by 1 base and J by 8 bases, with 16 bases of the junction left unmatched. The CDR3 totals 18 residues. CDR1 and CDR2 from the germline V gene are LGHDT and YNNKEL (reference sequence). The CDR3 loop reads CASSQGRQRTSADGTQYF. DNA for the CDR3: TGTGCCAGCAGCCAAGGAAGGCAAAGGACTAGCGCAGACGGTACGCAGTATTTT.

At least ten counts were recorded for this clonotype. The chain is built from TRBV6-2 or TRBV6-3 and TRBJ2-1, with TRBD2 matching 8 bases. This CDR3 contains 14 residues. V shed 7 bases and J 9 bases; nucleotides not matched to a gene: 11. CDR1 and CDR2 (germline): MNHEY, SVGEGT. This CDR3 is CASTPRGGPFEQFF. Here the CDR3 DNA reads TGTGCCAGCACCCCTCGGGGGGGGCCTTTTGAGCAGTTCTTC.

This clonotype was observed a few times. V gene TRBV2 combines with J gene TRBJ2-5; D is undetermined. This CDR3 has 11 amino acids. Germline V gene lookup returns CDR1 SNHLY and CDR2 FYNNEI. The V end was cut by 1 base, the J end by 4 bases, with 1 base between. CDR3 region: CASSEVETQYF. CDR3 sequence (DNA): TGTGCCAGCAGTGAAGTAGAGACCCAGTACTTC. The full variable domain, completed using reference TRBV2 and TRBJ2-5, is EPEVTQTPSHQVTQMGQEVILRCVPISNHLYFYWYRQILGQKVEFLVSFYNNEISEKSEIFDDQFSVERPDGSNFTLKIRSTKLEDSAMYFCASSEVETQYFGPGTRLLVL.

This clonotype was detected many times. The chain employs TRBV5-1 and TRBJ2-5; 10 bases align to TRBD2. CDR3 length equals 16 residues. J lost 0 bases, V lost 1 base, and 3 bases had no gene match. Looked up from germline, CDR1 is SGHRS and CDR2 is YFSETQ. Here the CDR3 reads CASSLSLAGDQETQYF. The CDR3 coding sequence is TGCGCCAGCAGCTTGAGCCTAGCGGGGGACCAAGAGACCCAGTACTTC.

The chain employs TRBV5-1 and TRBJ1-1, with D tentatively TRBD1 (6 bases). The germline CDR1 and CDR2 sequences are SGHRS and YFSETQ. The CDR3 totals 15 residues. Trimming removed 0 bases from V and 4 bases from J, with 13 bases in between. The CDR3 sequence: CASSLVTGGATEAFF. CDR3 DNA: TGCGCCAGCAGCTTGGTCACGGGGGGGGCCACTGAAGCTTTCTTT.

This clonotype was detected many times. CDR3 bases: TGTGCCAGCAGCTTATGGACAGGGGATGAGGAAAAACTGTTTTTT. Translated: CASSLWTGDEEKLFF. This rearrangement joins TRBV7-8 to TRBJ1-4; 9 positions agree with TRBD1. CDR1 and CDR2 (germline): SGHVS, FQNEAQ. This CDR3 is 15 amino acids long. V dropped 2 bases and J dropped 8; count of bases not matched to a gene: 6.